This T cell receptor (beta chain) was documented in a study of blood T cell repertoires in COVID-19. Study information: In each case, the material was cDNA or gDNA derived from T cells, B-cell-depleted T cells, or PBMCs.

This clone was seen more than once but under ten times. Participants were placed into cohorts based on the clinical history they reported. Clones were read by immunoSEQ multiplex PCR, and TCRdb kept only the in-frame ones, dropping some. The profile shows under 200,000 clones, about 82% of them singletons. This CDR3 is built from 16 residues. With 5 bases removed from V and 0 bases from J, the gap between germline ends came to 14 bases. CDR1 ENHRY and CDR2 SYGVKD come from the germline V gene. The sequence was obtained from a man aged 35-49 years with acute COVID-19. The rearrangement uses TRBV10-3 and TRBJ1-5; weak D call: TRBD1 (5 bases). The sequenced sample consisted of PBMCs or T cells enriched from blood (not recorded which). Written as DNA, the CDR3 is TGTGCCATCAGTACGGGGGGAGAGCATAGCAATCAGCCCCAGCATTTT. It yields the protein CAISTGGEHSNQPQHF.